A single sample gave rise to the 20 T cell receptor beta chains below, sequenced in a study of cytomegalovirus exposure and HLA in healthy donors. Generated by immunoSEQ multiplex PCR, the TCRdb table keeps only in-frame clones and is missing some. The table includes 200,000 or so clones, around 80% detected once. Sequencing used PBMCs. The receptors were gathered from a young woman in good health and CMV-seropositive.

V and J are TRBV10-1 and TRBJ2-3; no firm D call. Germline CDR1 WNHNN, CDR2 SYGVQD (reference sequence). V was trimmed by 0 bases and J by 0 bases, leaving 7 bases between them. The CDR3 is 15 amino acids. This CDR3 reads CASSESSGSTDTQYF. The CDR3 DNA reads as TGCGCCAGCAGTGAGTCCAGTGGTAGCACAGATACGCAGTATTTT.

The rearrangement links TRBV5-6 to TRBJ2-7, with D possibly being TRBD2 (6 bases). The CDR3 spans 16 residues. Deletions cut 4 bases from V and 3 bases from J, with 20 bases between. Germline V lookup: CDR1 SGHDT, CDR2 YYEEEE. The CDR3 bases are TGTGCCAGCAGCACCGATAGTACGGGAGCGATCTACGAGCAGTACTTC. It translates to CASSTDSTGAIYEQYF.

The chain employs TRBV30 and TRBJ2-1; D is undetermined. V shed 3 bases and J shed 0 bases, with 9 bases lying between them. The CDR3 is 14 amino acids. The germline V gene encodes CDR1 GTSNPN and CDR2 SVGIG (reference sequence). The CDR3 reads CAWSGYSSYNEQFF. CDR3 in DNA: TGTGCCTGGAGCGGGTATAGCTCCTACAATGAGCAGTTCTTC.

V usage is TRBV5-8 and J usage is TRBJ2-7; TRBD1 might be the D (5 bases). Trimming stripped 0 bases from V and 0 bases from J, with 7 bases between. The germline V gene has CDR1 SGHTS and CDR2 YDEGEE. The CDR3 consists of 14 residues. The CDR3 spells CASSLAGNSYEQYF. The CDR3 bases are TGTGCCAGCAGCTTGGCAGGGAACTCCTACGAGCAGTACTTC.

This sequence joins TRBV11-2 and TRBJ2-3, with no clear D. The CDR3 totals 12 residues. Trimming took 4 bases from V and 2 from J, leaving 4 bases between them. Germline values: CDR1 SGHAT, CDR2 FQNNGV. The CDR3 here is CASSSNTDTQYF. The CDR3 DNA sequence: TGTGCCAGCAGCTCTAACACAGATACGCAGTATTTT.

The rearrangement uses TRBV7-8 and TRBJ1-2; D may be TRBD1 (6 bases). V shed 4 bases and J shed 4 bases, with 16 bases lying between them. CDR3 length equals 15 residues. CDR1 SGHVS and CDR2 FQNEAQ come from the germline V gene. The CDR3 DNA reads TGTGCCAGCAGCTCACATCGGGACACGAGCTATGGCTACACCTTC. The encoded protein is CASSSHRDTSYGYTF. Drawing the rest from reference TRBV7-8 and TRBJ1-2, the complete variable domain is GAGVSQSPRYKVAKRGQDVALRCDPISGHVSLFWYQQALGQGPEFLTYFQNEAQLDKSGLPSDRFFAERPEGSVSTLKIQRTQQEDSAVYLCASSSHRDTSYGYTFGSGTRLTVV.

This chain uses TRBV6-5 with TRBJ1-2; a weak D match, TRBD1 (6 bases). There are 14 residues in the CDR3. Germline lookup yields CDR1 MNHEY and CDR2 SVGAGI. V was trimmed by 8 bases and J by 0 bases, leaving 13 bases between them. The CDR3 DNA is TGTGCCAGCTCGGGGGGCGGCCCTAACTATGGCTACACCTTC. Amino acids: CASSGGGPNYGYTF.

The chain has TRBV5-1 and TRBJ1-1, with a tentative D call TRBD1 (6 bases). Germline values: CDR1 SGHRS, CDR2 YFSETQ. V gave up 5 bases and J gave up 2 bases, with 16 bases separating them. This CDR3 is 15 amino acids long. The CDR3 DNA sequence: TGCGCCAGCAGAAACAGGGAAGGGCTAAACACTGAAGCTTTCTTT. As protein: CASRNREGLNTEAFF.

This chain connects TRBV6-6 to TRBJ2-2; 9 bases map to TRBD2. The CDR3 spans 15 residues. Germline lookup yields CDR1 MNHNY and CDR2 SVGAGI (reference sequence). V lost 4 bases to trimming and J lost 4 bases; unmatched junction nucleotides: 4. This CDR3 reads CASSLGLAFTGELFF. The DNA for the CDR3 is TGTGCCAGCAGTTTGGGACTAGCTTTCACCGGGGAGCTGTTTTTT.

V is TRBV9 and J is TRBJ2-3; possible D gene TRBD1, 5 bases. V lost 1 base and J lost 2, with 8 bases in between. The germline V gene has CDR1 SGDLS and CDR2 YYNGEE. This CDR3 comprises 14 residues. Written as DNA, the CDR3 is TGTGCCAGCAGCGTACAGGGCCCCACAGATACGCAGTATTTT. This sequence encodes CASSVQGPTDTQYF.

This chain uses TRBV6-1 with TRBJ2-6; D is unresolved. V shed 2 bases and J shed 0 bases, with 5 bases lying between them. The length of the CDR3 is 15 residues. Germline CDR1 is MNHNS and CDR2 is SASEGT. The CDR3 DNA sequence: TGTGCCAGCAGTGAACTTAACTCTGGGGCCAACGTCCTGACTTTC. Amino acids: CASSELNSGANVLTF.

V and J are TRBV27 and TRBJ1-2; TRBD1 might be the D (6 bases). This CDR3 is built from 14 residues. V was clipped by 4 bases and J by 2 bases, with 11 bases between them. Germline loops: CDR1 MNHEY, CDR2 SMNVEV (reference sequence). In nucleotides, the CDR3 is TGTGCCAGCAGTTCCCTCAGGGGAAACTATGGCTACACCTTC. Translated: CASSSLRGNYGYTF.

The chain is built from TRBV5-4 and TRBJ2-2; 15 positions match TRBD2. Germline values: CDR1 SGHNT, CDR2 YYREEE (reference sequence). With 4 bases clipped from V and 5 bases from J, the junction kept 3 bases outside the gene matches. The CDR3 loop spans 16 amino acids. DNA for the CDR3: TGTGCCAGCAGCGCTGGGACTAGCGGGAGGACCGGGGAGCTGTTTTTT. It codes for CASSAGTSGRTGELFF.

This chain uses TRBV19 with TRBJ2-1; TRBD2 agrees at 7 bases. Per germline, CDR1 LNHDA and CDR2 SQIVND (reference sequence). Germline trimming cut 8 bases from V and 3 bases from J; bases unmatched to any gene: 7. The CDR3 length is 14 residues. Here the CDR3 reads CASVGLGDYNEQFF. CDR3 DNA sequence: TGTGCCAGTGTAGGACTAGGGGACTACAATGAGCAGTTCTTC.

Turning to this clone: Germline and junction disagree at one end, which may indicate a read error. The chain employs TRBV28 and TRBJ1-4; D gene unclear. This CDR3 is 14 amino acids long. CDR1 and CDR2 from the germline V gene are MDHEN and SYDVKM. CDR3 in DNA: TGTGCCAGCAGCCACACCGGGGAGAATGAAAAACTGCTTTTT. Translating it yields CASSHTGENEKLLF.

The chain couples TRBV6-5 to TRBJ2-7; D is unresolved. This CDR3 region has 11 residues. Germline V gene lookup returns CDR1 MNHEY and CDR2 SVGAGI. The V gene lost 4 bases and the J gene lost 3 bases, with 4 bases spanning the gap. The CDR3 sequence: CASSSNYEQYF. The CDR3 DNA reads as TGTGCCAGCAGTTCCAACTACGAGCAGTACTTC.

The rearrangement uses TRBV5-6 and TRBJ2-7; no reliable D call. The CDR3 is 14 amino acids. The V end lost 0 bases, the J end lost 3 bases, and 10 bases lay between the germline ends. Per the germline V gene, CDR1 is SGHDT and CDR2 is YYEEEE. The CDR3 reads CASSLVQNDYEQYF. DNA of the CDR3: TGTGCCAGCAGCTTGGTGCAGAACGACTACGAGCAGTACTTC.

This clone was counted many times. Here the CDR3 reads CASSLSGRSPNEQYF. For the CDR3, the DNA is TGTGCCAGCAGCTTAAGTGGGAGGAGTCCAAACGAGCAGTACTTC. V and J are TRBV7-3 and TRBJ2-7; perhaps TRBD2 as D (6 bases). V lost 1 base, J lost 5 bases, and 15 bases lay in between. Germline assignment: CDR1 SGHTA and CDR2 FQGTGA. The CDR3 runs 15 residues.

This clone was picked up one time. The CDR3 protein is CATSRDTLSLTDTQYF. The DNA for the CDR3 is TGTGCCACCAGCAGGGACACTCTGAGCCTCACAGATACGCAGTATTTT. This rearrangement joins TRBV15 to TRBJ2-3, with a possible D match to TRBD1 (5 bases). Trimming took 3 bases from V and 2 from J, leaving 15 bases between them. This CDR3 has 16 residues. CDR1 LNHNV and CDR2 YYDKDF come from the germline V gene (reference sequence).

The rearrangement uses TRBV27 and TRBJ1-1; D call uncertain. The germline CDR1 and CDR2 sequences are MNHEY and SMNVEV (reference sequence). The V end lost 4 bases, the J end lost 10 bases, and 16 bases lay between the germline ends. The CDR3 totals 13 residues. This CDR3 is CASSSRRGLGAFF. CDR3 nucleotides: TGTGCCAGCAGTTCCCGACGCGGCCTTGGAGCTTTCTTT.